This T cell receptor (beta chain) derives from a study of shared clonotypes between healthy human individuals. Study-level points and caveats: The low donor count limited represented genetic and exposure-history diversity. Among the subsets, naive ones generally showed larger estimated richness than memory ones.

Details on this clone: Its antigen remains unknown.

V lost 2 bases and J 5 bases, leaving 12 bases between the germline ends. Germline V gene sequence: CDR1 MGHRA, CDR2 YSYEKL. The CDR3 has 14 residues. TCRdb's table, derived via immunoSEQ multiplex PCR, lists solely in-frame clones and lacks some. The sample lists 2 million to 2.5 million clones, over 90% seen once, with about 0.39% in the top ten. The chain links TRBV4-1 to TRBJ2-5; D call uncertain. This TCR derives from a man younger than 35 in good health. Some clones in this sample may be carry-over from other donors' samples. Sequenced: naive CD4+ T cells from PBMCs. The sample's subset: CD45RA+ positively selected. The CDR3 nucleotides read TGCGCCAGCAGCCAATCGGTCCCGACGGAGACCCAGTACTTC. Translating it yields CASSQSVPTETQYF.